The source of this TCR beta chain is a study of CD8+ T cells in alopecia areata. As to treatment: oral pan-JAK inhibitor, 5-10 mg twice daily. Extracted RNA was reverse transcribed, and the resulting cDNA served as sequencing template. The table came from immunoSEQ multiplex PCR; TCRdb's copy has only in-frame clones and leaves some out. The table shows over 85,000 clones, with 50% to 75% occurring only once. CDR3 length: 15 residues. CDR1 is SGHNT, CDR2 YYREEE, per germline (reference sequence). J gave up 4 bases and V 4 bases, and 4 bases lay outside the gene matches. Here the sequenced sample was CD8+ T cells sorted from blood, taken at week 4, from a patient treated with tofacitinib. The J gene is TRBJ2-7, the V gene TRBV5-4, with 14 bases matching TRBD2. The sequence came from a human donor with alopecia areata. DNA for the CDR3: TGTGCCAGCAGCCGACTAGCGGGAGGGCAATACGAGCAGTACTTC. It specifies CASSRLAGGQYEQYF.